These 11 T cell receptor beta chains share one sample of origin, sequenced in a study of T cell changes during pregnancy in multiple sclerosis. The repertoire was sequenced with immunoSEQ multiplex PCR; TCRdb's copy has only in-frame clones and lacks some. The data hold about 2,200 clones, with around four fifths observed a single time. Source material: CD4+ T cells from PBMCs (not recorded whether the cells were cultured). The receptors stem from a female patient with multiple sclerosis, enrolled in a pregnancy study. Some clones in this sample may be carry-over from other donors' samples.

The V and J genes are TRBV25-1 and TRBJ1-1; unclear D gene. The V gene lost 3 bases and the J gene lost 2 bases, with 10 bases spanning the gap. The CDR3 sequence is 14 residues long. Germline V gene data show CDR1 as MGHDK and CDR2 as SYGVNS. The CDR3: CASSDHRVNTEAFF. In nucleotides, the CDR3 is TGTGCCAGCAGTGATCACAGAGTAAACACTGAAGCTTTCTTT.

The chain combines TRBV9 with TRBJ1-3; tentative D call: TRBD1 (5 bases). The V gene lost 0 bases and the J gene lost 0 bases, with 16 bases spanning the gap. The CDR3 length is 18 residues. Germline assignment: CDR1 SGDLS and CDR2 YYNGEE. CDR3 sequence (DNA): TGTGCCAGCAGCGTAGCTACGAGGGGAGTCGACTCTGGAAACACCATATATTTT. This sequence encodes CASSVATRGVDSGNTIYF. Complete variable domain (other parts from reference TRBV9 and TRBJ1-3): DSGVTQTPKHLITATGQRVTLRCSPRSGDLSVYWYQQSLDQGLQFLIQYYNGEERAKGNILERFSAQQFPDLHSELNLSSLELGDSALYFCASSVATRGVDSGNTIYFGEGSWLTVV.

The gene calls are TRBV2 and TRBJ1-2; 9 bases map to TRBD1. From germline, CDR1 is SNHLY and CDR2 FYNNEI. Trimming took 6 bases from V and 8 from J; bases not matched to a gene: 7. This CDR3 spans 13 amino acids. The CDR3 loop is CASRARQGGGYTF. CDR3 DNA sequence: TGTGCCAGCAGGGCCAGACAGGGGGGAGGCTACACCTTC.

The sample holds a few counts of this clone. The V gene is TRBV6-1, the J gene TRBJ1-1; D possibly corresponds to TRBD1 (5 bases). V dropped 8 bases and J dropped 0 bases, with 10 bases sitting between them. Germline V lookup: CDR1 MNHNS, CDR2 SASEGT. The CDR3 length is 13 residues. DNA of the CDR3: TGTGCCAGCCGGGAGGGGTTGAACACTGAAGCTTTCTTT. Its protein is CASREGLNTEAFF.

The chain joins TRBV19 to TRBJ1-1; TRBD1 aligns across 12 bases. Trimming took 3 bases from V and 4 from J; bases not matched to a gene: 9. CDR3 length: 17 amino acids. Germline V gives CDR1 LNHDA, CDR2 SQIVND (reference sequence). CDR3 coding DNA: TGTGCCAGTAGTATTAACCCGGGACAGGGGGCCAGCACTGAAGCTTTCTTT. Translation: CASSINPGQGASTEAFF.

V is TRBV5-6 and J is TRBJ2-5, with 10 bases fitting TRBD1. Germline-derived CDR1 and CDR2 are SGHDT and YYEEEE. The V and J ends lost 4 bases and 3 bases, in that order; junction bases with no gene match: 6. This CDR3 comprises 15 residues. In DNA, the CDR3 is TGTGCCAGCAGCCGGGACAGGGGCGGCGAAGAGACCCAGTACTTC. Translating it yields CASSRDRGGEETQYF.

The chain joins TRBV21-1 to TRBJ1-1. TRBV21-1 is a recognized pseudogene. The CDR3 runs to 13 residues. CDR3 DNA: TGTGCCAGCAGCCAAGAACGTATCACTGAAGCTTTCTTT. Translation gives CASSQERITEAFF.

CDR3 DNA sequence: TGTGCCAGCAGCGTACCCACAGGGAGGAATGAGCAGTTCTTC. Protein product: CASSVPTGRNEQFF. The chain joins TRBV9 to TRBJ2-1; D might be TRBD1 or TRBD2, each matching 6 bases. The CDR3 loop spans 14 amino acids. Germline CDR1 reads SGDLS; CDR2 reads YYNGEE. The V end lost 1 base, the J end lost 7 bases, and 12 bases lay between the germline ends.

By frequency in the sample, this clone is medium-sized. The genes are TRBV5-1 and TRBJ1-2, with TRBD1 matching 10 bases. The V gene's germline CDR1 is SGHRS and CDR2 YFSETQ. The CDR3 extends over 15 amino acids. J gave up 5 bases and V 4 bases, and 8 bases lay outside the gene matches. For the CDR3, the DNA is TGCGCCAGCAGCCCGGGACAGGGGATTACATATGGCTACACCTTC. It codes for CASSPGQGITYGYTF.

V and J are TRBV30 and TRBJ1-5, with D tentatively TRBD1 (5 bases). The germline V and J ends were trimmed by 0 bases and 2 bases, with 8 bases remaining between them. CDR1 is GTSNPN and CDR2 is SVGIG in the germline V gene (reference sequence). The CDR3 is 14 amino acids. This CDR3 reads CAWSVDRRNQPQHF. CDR3 nucleotide sequence: TGTGCCTGGAGTGTAGACAGACGCAATCAGCCCCAGCATTTT.

The genes are TRBV27 and TRBJ2-7; D may be TRBD2 (6 bases). The CDR3 spans 15 residues. Trimming cost V 5 bases and J 0 bases, with 14 bases left between them. Per the germline V gene, CDR1 is MNHEY and CDR2 is SMNVEV (reference sequence). CDR3 protein: CASSPAGSPSYEQYF. The CDR3 DNA reads TGTGCCAGCAGTCCCGCGGGGTCCCCCTCCTACGAGCAGTACTTC.